Presented here are 30 T cell receptor beta chains from one specimen sequenced in a study of shared clonotypes between healthy human individuals. CD45RO-negative CD8 cells positively selected for CCR7 made up the naive population, which excluded terminally differentiated effector memory CD45RA+ cells. Generated by immunoSEQ multiplex PCR, the TCRdb table keeps only in-frame clones and is missing some. The sample records 650,000 to 800,000 clones, around 90% being singletons. Material: naive CD8+ T cells sorted from blood. These receptors originate from a man aged 30 to 45 in good health.

The chain combines TRBV7-6 with TRBJ2-7, with 8 bases that match TRBD2. The CDR3 totals 15 residues. Germline V CDR1 and CDR2: SGHVS, FNYEAQ. The junction had 8 bases not matched to a gene; V was cut back by 5 bases and J by 2 bases. CDR3 protein: CASSPTSGNAYEQYF. The CDR3 DNA is TGTGCCAGCAGCCCTACTAGCGGCAACGCCTACGAGCAGTACTTC.

This chain links TRBV6-6 with TRBJ2-7, with TRBD2 matching 7 bases. The CDR3 has 15 amino acids. V gave up 4 bases and J gave up 0 bases; unmatched junction bases: 6. CDR1 is MNHNY and CDR2 is SVGAGI in the germline V gene (reference sequence). CDR3 bases: TGTGCCAGCAGTTGGCTAGCGGAGAGCTCCTACGAGCAGTACTTC. Protein: CASSWLAESSYEQYF.

In its sample, this clone was seen once. This chain connects TRBV15 to TRBJ2-7; 7 positions match TRBD1. V shed 0 bases, J shed 3 bases, and the junction held 8 bases outside the gene matches. Germline V gene lookup returns CDR1 LNHNV and CDR2 YYDKDF (reference sequence). The CDR3 totals 16 residues. The CDR3 DNA reads as TGTGCCACCAGCAGAGACTCCGGACAGGAGCTCTACGAGCAGTACTTC. It is translated as CATSRDSGQELYEQYF.

On this clone itself: The identical CDR3 is also encoded by other nucleotide sequences in the sample. The V and J genes are TRBV27 and TRBJ1-5; a weak D match, TRBD1 (5 bases). The germline V gene has CDR1 MNHEY and CDR2 SMNVEV (reference sequence). The CDR3 spans 14 residues. The V and J ends lost 4 bases and 1 base respectively, with 8 bases between them. Here the CDR3 reads CASSYGGSNQPQHF. DNA of the CDR3: TGTGCCAGCAGTTATGGGGGGAGCAATCAGCCCCAGCATTTT.

This clone has a single count. The V call is TRBV29-1, the J call TRBJ2-1; 14 nucleotides line up with TRBD2. The ends lost 4 bases at V and 8 bases at J; junction bases unmatched: 7. The germline V gene encodes CDR1 SQVTM and CDR2 ANQGSEA. There are 15 residues in the CDR3. The DNA for the CDR3 is TGCAGCGTTGTCCCGGGACTAGCGGGAGCAGATGAGCAGTTCTTC. Translated: CSVVPGLAGADEQFF.

The J gene is TRBJ2-7, the V gene TRBV16, with 10 bases identical to TRBD2. V shed 3 bases and J 4 bases; nucleotides not matched to a gene: 6. In germline, CDR1 is KGHSY, CDR2 FQNENV. This CDR3 is 15 amino acids long. This CDR3 reads CASSHGLAANYEQYF. As DNA, the CDR3 is TGTGCCAGCAGCCACGGACTAGCGGCAAATTACGAGCAGTACTTC.

In regard to this clone: Other DNA sequences within the sample encode an identical CDR3. This sequence joins TRBV25-1 and TRBJ2-7; D remains unclear. V was shortened by 6 bases and J by 3 bases, with 3 bases between the two germline ends. The CDR3 covers 10 residues. Germline V CDR1 and CDR2: MGHDK, SYGVNS. The CDR3 loop is CASSSYEQYF. CDR3 nucleotide sequence: TGTGCCAGCAGCAGCTACGAGCAGTACTTC.

This clone was recorded a few times. This rearrangement joins TRBV2 to TRBJ2-7; D unresolved. The V gene's germline CDR1 is SNHLY and CDR2 FYNNEI. Trimming removed 6 bases at V and 5 bases at J, with 32 bases between. CDR3 length: 19 residues. The CDR3: CASSPLSLLQAPAYHEQYF. The CDR3 coding sequence is TGTGCCAGCAGCCCCCTATCGTTATTGCAAGCCCCTGCCTACCACGAGCAGTACTTC.

In its sample, this clone was seen once. V gene TRBV13 combines with J gene TRBJ1-1, with D perhaps matching TRBD1 (6 bases). Germline CDR1 reads PRHDT; CDR2 reads FYEKMQ (reference sequence). V shed 2 bases and J shed 6 bases, with 22 bases lying between them. The CDR3 consists of 17 residues. The CDR3, as DNA: TGTGCCAGCAGCTTATCCGGGGGCGAAATCTACTCAGCTGAAGCTTTCTTT. Protein: CASSLSGGEIYSAEAFF.

V gene TRBV7-2 combines with J gene TRBJ2-1; TRBD2 is a possible D gene (5 bases). The germline gives CDR1 SGHTA, CDR2 FQGNSA. V lost 1 base and J 6 bases, leaving 22 bases between the germline ends. CDR3 length equals 18 residues. DNA of the CDR3: TGTGCCAGCAGCTTAGGTGTCTGGGGTCTAGGTCGGGGCAATGAGCAGTTCTTC. Its protein product is CASSLGVWGLGRGNEQFF.

The chain recombines TRBV27 with TRBJ2-3, with a tentative D call TRBD1 (5 bases). CDR1 is MNHEY and CDR2 is SMNVEV in the germline V gene (reference sequence). The V end lost 3 bases, the J end lost 2 bases, and 12 bases lay between the germline ends. This CDR3 contains 15 residues. The CDR3 coding sequence is TGTGCCAGCAGTTTCAGGCAGGGCGCCACAGATACGCAGTATTTT. It yields the protein CASSFRQGATDTQYF.

The chain employs TRBV2 and TRBJ1-3; no definite D call. Germline CDR1 is SNHLY and CDR2 is FYNNEI. The CDR3 is 11 residues long. V dropped 8 bases and J dropped 4 bases, with 6 bases sitting between them. The CDR3 DNA follows: TGTGCCAGCCAGAGGGGAAACACCATATATTTT. It translates to CASQRGNTIYF.

About this clone: Other nucleotide sequences in the sample specify the same CDR3. The V call is TRBV7-9, the J call TRBJ2-7; 8 bases align to TRBD2. V lost 5 bases, J lost 0 bases, and 3 bases stayed unmatched. From germline, CDR1 is SEHNR and CDR2 FQNEAQ (reference sequence). This CDR3 contains 14 residues. The DNA for the CDR3 is TGTGCCAGCAGCCTAACTAGCGGCTCCTACGAGCAGTACTTC. This gives the protein CASSLTSGSYEQYF. The full variable domain, rest sourced from reference TRBV7-9 and TRBJ2-7, is DTGVSQNPRHKITKRGQNVTFRCDPISEHNRLYWYRQTLGQGPEFLTYFQNEAQLEKSRLLSDRFSAERPKGSFSTLEIQRTEQGDSAMYLCASSLTSGSYEQYFGPGTRLTVT.

This chain joins TRBV15 and TRBJ2-1; TRBD1 matches 7 bases. The CDR3 totals 17 residues. V lost 5 bases, J lost 1 base, and 11 bases stayed unmatched. Looked up from germline, CDR1 is LNHNV and CDR2 is YYDKDF (reference sequence). As DNA, the CDR3 is TGTGCCACCAGCGGACCGGGACAGACAGCTTCCTACAATGAGCAGTTCTTC. Amino acid sequence: CATSGPGQTASYNEQFF.

The chain recombines TRBV27 with TRBJ2-3; 10 bases are a match to TRBD2. The V gene's germline CDR1 is MNHEY and CDR2 SMNVEV (reference sequence). V gave up 3 bases and J gave up 4 bases; unmatched junction bases: 13. The CDR3 totals 18 residues. The CDR3 region has the DNA TGTGCCAGCAGTTTGACCCCGAGCGGGAGGGTTGGAGCAGATACGCAGTATTTT. Translated, it gives CASSLTPSGRVGADTQYF.

This clone appeared a single time. This chain uses TRBV18 with TRBJ2-7; 7 nucleotides line up with TRBD1. Germline V gene sequence: CDR1 KGHSH, CDR2 LQKENI. This CDR3 spans 14 amino acids. Trimming removed 6 bases from V and 5 bases from J; junction bases left unmatched: 10. The CDR3 here is CASSHPDRVDEQYF. CDR3 nucleotides: TGTGCCAGCTCCCACCCTGACAGGGTGGACGAGCAGTACTTC. Variable domain in full (rest from reference TRBV18 and TRBJ2-7): NAGVMQNPRHLVRRRGQEARLRCSPMKGHSHVYWYRQLPEEGLKFMVYLQKENIIDESGMPKERFSAEFPKEGPSILRIQQVVRGDSAAYFCASSHPDRVDEQYFGPGTRLTVT.

Only one count was recorded for this clone. V usage is TRBV7-8 and J usage is TRBJ1-1; D is unresolved. Germline CDR1 reads SGHVS; CDR2 reads FQNEAQ. The germline V and J ends were trimmed by 9 bases and 2 bases, with 16 bases remaining between them. The CDR3 covers 14 residues. The CDR3 loop is CASSSRTANTEAFF. CDR3 nucleotide sequence: TGTGCCAGTTCATCTAGAACAGCAAACACTGAAGCTTTCTTT. Full variable domain (remainder filled in from reference TRBV7-8 and TRBJ1-1): GAGVSQSPRYKVAKRGQDVALRCDPISGHVSLFWYQQALGQGPEFLTYFQNEAQLDKSGLPSDRFFAERPEGSVSTLKIQRTQQEDSAVYLCASSSRTANTEAFFGQGTRLTVV.

This chain's CDR3 is CASSQGREGNTGELFF. In nucleotides, the CDR3 is TGTGCCAGCAGCCAGGGGCGGGAGGGCAACACCGGGGAGCTGTTTTTT. This chain connects TRBV9 to TRBJ2-2; 9 bases match TRBD2. The CDR3 consists of 16 residues. V trimming: 4 bases; J trimming: 2 bases; junction bases outside the gene matches: 6. The germline CDR1 and CDR2 sequences are SGDLS and YYNGEE.

The chain employs TRBV7-6 and TRBJ2-1; D gene ambiguous. Germline values: CDR1 SGHVS, CDR2 FNYEAQ. The CDR3 totals 16 residues. V was shortened by 1 base and J by 1 base, with 11 bases between the two germline ends. CDR3 sequence reads: CASSLGSAASYNEQFF. Here the CDR3 DNA reads TGTGCCAGCAGCTTAGGCTCGGCCGCTTCCTACAATGAGCAGTTCTTC.

The chain links TRBV29-1 to TRBJ1-5, with a tentative D call TRBD1 (5 bases). The CDR3 totals 15 residues. The germline V gene encodes CDR1 SQVTM and CDR2 ANQGSEA. With 6 bases removed from V and 0 bases from J, the gap between germline ends came to 15 bases. The CDR3 region has the DNA TGCAGCGTCGATTACGGGACTTCTAGCAATCAGCCCCAGCATTTT. Translated, it gives CSVDYGTSSNQPQHF.

The chain has TRBV5-6 and TRBJ2-7, with a tentative D call TRBD2 (6 bases). CDR3 length: 13 residues. V dropped 4 bases and J dropped 12 bases, with 20 bases sitting between them. From germline, CDR1 is SGHDT and CDR2 YYEEEE. CDR3 protein: CASSPGGPGVWYF. The CDR3 DNA reads as TGTGCCAGCAGCCCCGGGGGACCGGGTGTATGGTACTTC.

The genes are TRBV7-9 and TRBJ2-1; D gene uncertain. There are 15 residues in the CDR3. V lost 4 bases to trimming and J lost 0 bases, with 10 bases between them. Germline V gene lookup returns CDR1 SEHNR and CDR2 FQNEAQ (reference sequence). CDR3 region: CASSSGESSYNEQFF. The CDR3 bases are TGTGCCAGCAGCTCCGGCGAGAGCTCCTACAATGAGCAGTTCTTC.

The chain is built from TRBV11-2 and TRBJ2-5; maybe TRBD1 (5 bases). The CDR3 has 14 amino acids. CDR1 SGHAT and CDR2 FQNNGV come from the germline V gene. Trimming shortened V by 5 bases and J by 5 bases, and 15 bases separated the two germline ends. This CDR3 reads CASSRSDSIETQYF. The CDR3 nucleotides read TGTGCCAGCAGCCGCAGTGACAGCATCGAGACCCAGTACTTC. Variable domain in full (rest from reference TRBV11-2 and TRBJ2-5): EAGVAQSPRYKIIEKRQSVAFWCNPISGHATLYWYQQILGQGPKLLIQFQNNGVVDDSQLPKDRFSAERLKGVDSTLKIQPAKLEDSAVYLCASSRSDSIETQYFGPGTRLLVL.

V gene TRBV30 combines with J gene TRBJ1-5, with no clear D. The V gene lost 1 base and the J gene lost 1 base, with 11 bases spanning the gap. Germline CDR1 GTSNPN, CDR2 SVGIG (reference sequence). There are 15 residues in the CDR3. The CDR3 reads CAWSAKGGSNQPQHF. The CDR3 coding sequence is TGTGCCTGGAGTGCGAAGGGAGGAAGCAATCAGCCCCAGCATTTT.

The rearrangement uses TRBV27 and TRBJ2-6; D is ambiguous. The V end lost 4 bases, the J end lost 0 bases, and 7 bases lay between the germline ends. Germline CDR1 MNHEY, CDR2 SMNVEV (reference sequence). The CDR3 length is 15 residues. The CDR3 loop reads CASSSANSGANVLTF. The CDR3 bases are TGTGCCAGCAGTTCCGCTAACTCTGGGGCCAACGTCCTGACTTTC.

Remarks on this clone: A junction boundary mismatches the germline segment, possibly from a read error. The rearrangement links TRBV25-1 to TRBJ1-2; no clear D gene. Germline V gene data show CDR1 as MGHDK and CDR2 as SYGVNS. The CDR3 contains 13 residues. The CDR3 protein is CASRRDAMIQVGF. Written as DNA, the CDR3 is TGTGCCAGCAGACGAGACGCGATGATTCAGGTGGGCTTC.

The chain couples TRBV27 to TRBJ2-7; TRBD2 agrees at 9 bases. Trimming cost V 6 bases and J 3 bases; bases outside gene matches: 12. The CDR3 covers 16 residues. Germline assignment: CDR1 MNHEY and CDR2 SMNVEV (reference sequence). The CDR3 region is CASSPSGGPLLYEQYF. The CDR3 nucleotides are TGTGCCAGCAGCCCAAGCGGGGGGCCCCTCCTCTACGAGCAGTACTTC.

This clone appeared a few times. This chain connects TRBV11-2 to TRBJ2-7; D gene ambiguous. The germline V gene encodes CDR1 SGHAT and CDR2 FQNNGV. With 6 bases removed from V and 7 bases from J, the gap between germline ends came to 10 bases. CDR3 length: 11 amino acids. This chain's CDR3 is CASSLAWEQYF. The DNA for the CDR3 is TGTGCCAGCAGTCTCGCCTGGGAGCAGTACTTC.

The gene calls are TRBV10-1 and TRBJ2-3; TRBD1 might be the D (6 bases). This CDR3 has 16 amino acids. CDR1 is WNHNN, CDR2 SYGVQD, per germline (reference sequence). Trimming took 2 bases from V and 3 from J, leaving 15 bases between them. CDR3 protein: CASSERAGVGTDTQYF. CDR3 in DNA: TGCGCCAGCAGTGAGAGGGCAGGGGTCGGGACAGATACGCAGTATTTT.

This clone was detected only once. V gene TRBV5-1 combines with J gene TRBJ2-2, with 11 bases fitting TRBD2. CDR1 and CDR2 from the germline V gene are SGHRS and YFSETQ. The J segment lost 3 bases and the V segment lost 3 bases, leaving 7 bases of the junction unmatched. The CDR3 consists of 17 residues. The DNA of the CDR3 is TGCGCCAGCAGCTCCGCGATAGCGGGAGGGGACACCGGGGAGCTGTTTTTT. It specifies CASSSAIAGGDTGELFF.